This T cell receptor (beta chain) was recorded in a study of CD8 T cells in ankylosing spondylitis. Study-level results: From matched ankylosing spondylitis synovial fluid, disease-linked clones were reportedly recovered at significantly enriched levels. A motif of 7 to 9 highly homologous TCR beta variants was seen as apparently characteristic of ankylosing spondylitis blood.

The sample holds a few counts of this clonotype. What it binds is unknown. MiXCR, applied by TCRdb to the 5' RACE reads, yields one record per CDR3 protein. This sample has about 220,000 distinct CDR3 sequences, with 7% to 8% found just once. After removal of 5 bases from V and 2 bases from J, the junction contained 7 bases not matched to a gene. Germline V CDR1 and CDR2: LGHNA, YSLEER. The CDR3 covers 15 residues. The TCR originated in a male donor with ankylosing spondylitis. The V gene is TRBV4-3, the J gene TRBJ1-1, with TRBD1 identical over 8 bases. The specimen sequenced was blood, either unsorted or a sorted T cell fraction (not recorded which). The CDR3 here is CASSGGTGSNTEAFF. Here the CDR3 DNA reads TGCGCCAGCAGCGGAGGGACAGGCTCCAACACTGAAGCTTTCTTT.